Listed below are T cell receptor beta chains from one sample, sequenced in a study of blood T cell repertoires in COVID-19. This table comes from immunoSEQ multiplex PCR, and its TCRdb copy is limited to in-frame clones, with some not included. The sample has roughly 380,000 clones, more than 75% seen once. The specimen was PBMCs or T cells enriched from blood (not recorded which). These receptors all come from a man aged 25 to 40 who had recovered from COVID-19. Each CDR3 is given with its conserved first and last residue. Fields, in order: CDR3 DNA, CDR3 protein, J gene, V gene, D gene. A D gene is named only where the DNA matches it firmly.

cdr3_nt: TGTGCCAGCAGCTTCCCACCAGGCCAGGGGGCCTACGAGCAGTACTTC; cdr3_aa: CASSFPPGQGAYEQYF; j_call: TRBJ2-7; v_call: TRBV7-2; d_call: TRBD1
cdr3_nt: TGTGCCAGCAGCCCAAGACTTACAGGGGGCGATGGCTACACCTTC; cdr3_aa: CASSPRLTGGDGYTF; j_call: TRBJ1-2; v_call: TRBV27; d_call: TRBD1
cdr3_nt: TGCGCCAGCAGCTTGGAGACAGCAACTAATGAAAAACTGTTTTTT; cdr3_aa: CASSLETATNEKLFF; j_call: TRBJ1-4; v_call: TRBV5-1; d_call: -
cdr3_nt: TGTGCCAGTAGGCGACAGGGTGTAGACACCGGGGAGCTGTTTTTT; cdr3_aa: CASRRQGVDTGELFF; j_call: TRBJ2-2; v_call: TRBV19; d_call: TRBD1
cdr3_nt: TGTGCCAGCAGCTTAGGGACAGGGGCGCGGCAGCCCCAGCATTTT; cdr3_aa: CASSLGTGARQPQHF; j_call: TRBJ1-5; v_call: TRBV11-2; d_call: TRBD1
cdr3_nt: TGTGCCAGTACCTCCACCCGGGGGGCGGGCGAGCAGTACTTC; cdr3_aa: CASTSTRGAGEQYF; j_call: TRBJ2-7; v_call: TRBV19; d_call: -
cdr3_nt: TGTGCCAGCGCTAGCGGGGACACAGATACGCAGTATTTT; cdr3_aa: CASASGDTDTQYF; j_call: TRBJ2-3; v_call: TRBV6-5; d_call: TRBD2
cdr3_nt: TGTGCCACCAACGGGGACAGGAACTATGGCTACACCTTC; cdr3_aa: CATNGDRNYGYTF; j_call: TRBJ1-2; v_call: TRBV2; d_call: TRBD1
cdr3_nt: TGTGCCAGCAGCGCCGGGACAGGGTGGTCCCAGCCCCAGCATTTT; cdr3_aa: CASSAGTGWSQPQHF; j_call: TRBJ1-5; v_call: TRBV6-5; d_call: TRBD1
cdr3_nt: TGTGCCAGCAGCCCTGACAGGTCTGGAAACACCATATATTTT; cdr3_aa: CASSPDRSGNTIYF; j_call: TRBJ1-3; v_call: TRBV11-3; d_call: -
cdr3_nt: TGTGCTAGTGGCCCTACCCCGGGAGGGACGAACACTGAAGCTTTCTTT; cdr3_aa: CASGPTPGGTNTEAFF; j_call: TRBJ1-1; v_call: TRBV12-5; d_call: -